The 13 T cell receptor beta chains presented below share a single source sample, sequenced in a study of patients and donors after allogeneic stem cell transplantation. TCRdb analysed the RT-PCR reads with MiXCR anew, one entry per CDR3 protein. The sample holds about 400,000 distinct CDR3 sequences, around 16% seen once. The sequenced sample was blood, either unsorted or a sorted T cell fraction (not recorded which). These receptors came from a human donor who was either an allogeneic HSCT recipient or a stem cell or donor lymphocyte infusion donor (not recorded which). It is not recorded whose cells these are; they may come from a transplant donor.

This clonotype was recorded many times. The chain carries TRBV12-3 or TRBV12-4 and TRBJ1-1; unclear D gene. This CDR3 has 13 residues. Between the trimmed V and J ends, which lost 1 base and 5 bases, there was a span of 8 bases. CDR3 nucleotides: TGTGCCAGCAGTTTAGTGGCCGGGACTGAAGCTTTCTTT. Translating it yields CASSLVAGTEAFF.

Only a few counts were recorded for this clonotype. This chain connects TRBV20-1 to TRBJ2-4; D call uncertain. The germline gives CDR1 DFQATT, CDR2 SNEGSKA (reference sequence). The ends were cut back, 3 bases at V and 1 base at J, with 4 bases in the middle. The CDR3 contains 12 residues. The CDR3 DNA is TGCAGTGCTAGGGTCGCCAAAAACATTCAGTACTTC. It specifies CSARVAKNIQYF.

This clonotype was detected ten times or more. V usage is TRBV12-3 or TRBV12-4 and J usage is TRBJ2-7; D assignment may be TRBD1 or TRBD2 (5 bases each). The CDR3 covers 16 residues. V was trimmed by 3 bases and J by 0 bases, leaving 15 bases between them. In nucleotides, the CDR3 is TGTGCCAGCAGTTTTTCCCCGGGACCACGCTCCTACGAGCAGTACTTC. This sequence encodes CASSFSPGPRSYEQYF.

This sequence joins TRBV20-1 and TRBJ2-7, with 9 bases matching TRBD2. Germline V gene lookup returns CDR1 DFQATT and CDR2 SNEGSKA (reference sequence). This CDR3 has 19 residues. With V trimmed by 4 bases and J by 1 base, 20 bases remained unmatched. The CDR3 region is CSANVMTRVQREASYEQYF. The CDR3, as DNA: TGCAGTGCTAACGTCATGACTAGGGTACAGCGGGAGGCTTCCTACGAGCAGTACTTC.

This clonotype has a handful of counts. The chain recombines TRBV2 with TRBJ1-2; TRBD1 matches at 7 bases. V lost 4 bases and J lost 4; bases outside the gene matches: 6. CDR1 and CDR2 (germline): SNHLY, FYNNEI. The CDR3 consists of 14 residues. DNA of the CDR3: TGTGCCAGCAGTGGGGACAGTGAAAGCTATGGCTACACCTTC. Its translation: CASSGDSESYGYTF.

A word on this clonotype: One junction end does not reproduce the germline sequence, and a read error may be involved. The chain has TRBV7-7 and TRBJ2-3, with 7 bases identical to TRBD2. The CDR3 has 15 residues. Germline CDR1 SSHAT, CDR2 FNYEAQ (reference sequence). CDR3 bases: TGTGCTAGCAGCTTAGTGGTGGGGGGGACAGATACGCAGTATTTT. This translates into CASSLVVGGTDTQYF.

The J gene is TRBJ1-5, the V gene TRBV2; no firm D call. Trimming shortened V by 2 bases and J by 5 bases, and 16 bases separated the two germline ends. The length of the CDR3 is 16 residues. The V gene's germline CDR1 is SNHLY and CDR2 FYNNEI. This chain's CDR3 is CASSESRLSFYQPQHF. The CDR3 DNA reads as TGTGCCAGCAGTGAATCCAGGTTATCCTTTTATCAGCCCCAGCATTTT.

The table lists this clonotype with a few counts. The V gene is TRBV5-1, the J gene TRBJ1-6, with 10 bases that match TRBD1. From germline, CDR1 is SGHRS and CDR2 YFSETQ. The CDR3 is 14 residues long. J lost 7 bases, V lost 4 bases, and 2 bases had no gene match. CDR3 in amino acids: CASSRGQGNSPLHF. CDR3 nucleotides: TGCGCCAGCAGCAGGGGACAGGGGAATTCACCCCTCCACTTT.

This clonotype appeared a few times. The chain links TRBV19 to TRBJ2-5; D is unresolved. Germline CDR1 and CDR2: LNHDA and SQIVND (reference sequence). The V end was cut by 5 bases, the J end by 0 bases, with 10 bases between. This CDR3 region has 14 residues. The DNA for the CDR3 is TGTGCCAGTAGTTCAAGGGCCAACCAAGAGACCCAGTACTTC. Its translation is CASSSRANQETQYF.

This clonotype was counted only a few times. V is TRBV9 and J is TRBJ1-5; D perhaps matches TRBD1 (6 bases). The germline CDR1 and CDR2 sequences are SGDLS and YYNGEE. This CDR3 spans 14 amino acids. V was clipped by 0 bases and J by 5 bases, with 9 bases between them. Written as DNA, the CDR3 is TGTGCCAGCAGCGTAGCGGACAGCGATCAGCCCCAGCATTTT. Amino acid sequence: CASSVADSDQPQHF.

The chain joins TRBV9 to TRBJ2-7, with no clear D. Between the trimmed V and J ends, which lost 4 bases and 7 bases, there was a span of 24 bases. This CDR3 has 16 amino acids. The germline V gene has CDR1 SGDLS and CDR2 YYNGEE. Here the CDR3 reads CASSPRHGTTPEEQYF. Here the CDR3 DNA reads TGTGCCAGCAGCCCCCGTCACGGAACAACGCCGGAAGAGCAGTACTTC.

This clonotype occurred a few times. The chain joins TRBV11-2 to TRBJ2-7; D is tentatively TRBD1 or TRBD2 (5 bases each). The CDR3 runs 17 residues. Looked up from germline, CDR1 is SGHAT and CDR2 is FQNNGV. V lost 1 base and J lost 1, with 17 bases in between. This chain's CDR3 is CASSLVTGPHISYEQYF. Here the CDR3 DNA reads TGTGCCAGCAGCTTAGTTACGGGACCGCATATATCCTACGAGCAGTACTTC.

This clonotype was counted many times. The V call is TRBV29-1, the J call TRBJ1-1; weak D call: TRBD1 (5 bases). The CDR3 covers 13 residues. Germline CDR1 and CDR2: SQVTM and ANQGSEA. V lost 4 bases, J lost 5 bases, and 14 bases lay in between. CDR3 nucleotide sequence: TGCAGCGTTGCGGGAGGGGAAGGTACTGAAGCTTTCTTT. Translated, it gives CSVAGGEGTEAFF.